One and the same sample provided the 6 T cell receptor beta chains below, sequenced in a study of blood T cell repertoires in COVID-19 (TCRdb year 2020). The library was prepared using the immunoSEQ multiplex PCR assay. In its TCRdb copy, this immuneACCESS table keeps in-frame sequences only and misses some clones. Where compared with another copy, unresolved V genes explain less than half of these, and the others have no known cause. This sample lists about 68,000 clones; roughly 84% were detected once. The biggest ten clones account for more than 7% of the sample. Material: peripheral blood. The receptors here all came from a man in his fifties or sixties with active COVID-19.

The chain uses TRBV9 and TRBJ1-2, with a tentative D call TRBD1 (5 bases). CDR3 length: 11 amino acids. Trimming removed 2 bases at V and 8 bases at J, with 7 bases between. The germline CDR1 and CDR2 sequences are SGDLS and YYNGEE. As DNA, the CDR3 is TGTGCCAGCAGCGTGGGGCGGGGCTACACCTTC. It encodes CASSVGRGYTF. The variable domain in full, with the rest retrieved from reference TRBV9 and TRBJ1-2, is DSGVTQTPKHLITATGQRVTLRCSPRSGDLSVYWYQQSLDQGLQFLIQYYNGEERAKGNILERFSAQQFPDLHSELNLSSLELGDSALYFCASSVGRGYTFGSGTRLTVV.

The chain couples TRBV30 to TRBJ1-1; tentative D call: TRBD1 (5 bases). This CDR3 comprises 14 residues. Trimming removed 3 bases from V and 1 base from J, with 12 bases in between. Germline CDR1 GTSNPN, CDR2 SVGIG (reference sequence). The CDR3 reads CAWRAGRGNTEAFF. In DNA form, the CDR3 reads TGTGCCTGGAGGGCCGGGAGGGGGAACACTGAAGCTTTCTTT.

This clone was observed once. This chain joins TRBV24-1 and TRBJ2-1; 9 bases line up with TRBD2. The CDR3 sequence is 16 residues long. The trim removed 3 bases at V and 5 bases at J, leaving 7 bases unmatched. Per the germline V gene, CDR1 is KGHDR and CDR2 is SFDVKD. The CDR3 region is CATSDRAGGPDNEQFF. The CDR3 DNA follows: TGTGCCACCAGTGATCGAGCGGGGGGTCCCGACAATGAGCAGTTCTTC.

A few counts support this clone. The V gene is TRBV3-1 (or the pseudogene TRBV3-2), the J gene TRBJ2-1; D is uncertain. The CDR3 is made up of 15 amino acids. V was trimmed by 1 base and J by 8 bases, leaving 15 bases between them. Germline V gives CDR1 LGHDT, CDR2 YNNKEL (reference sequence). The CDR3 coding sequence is TGTGCCAGCAGCCAAGGTGTGGCAGACTGCGATGAGCAGTTCTTC. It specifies CASSQGVADCDEQFF.

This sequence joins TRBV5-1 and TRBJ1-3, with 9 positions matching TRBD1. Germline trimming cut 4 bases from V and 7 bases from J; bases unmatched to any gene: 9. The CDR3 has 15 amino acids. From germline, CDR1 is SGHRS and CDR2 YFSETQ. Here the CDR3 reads CASSPRDRARNTIYF. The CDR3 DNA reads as TGCGCCAGCAGCCCTCGGGACAGGGCTCGTAACACCATATATTTT.

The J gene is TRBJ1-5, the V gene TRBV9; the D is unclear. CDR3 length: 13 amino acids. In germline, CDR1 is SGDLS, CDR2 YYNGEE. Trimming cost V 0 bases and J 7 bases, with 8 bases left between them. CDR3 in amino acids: CASSVGGGQPQHF. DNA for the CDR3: TGTGCCAGCAGCGTAGGGGGAGGACAGCCCCAGCATTTT.